A selection of T cell receptor beta chains follows, all from one sample in a study of memory CD4+ T cells and cytomegalovirus serostatus. Measured with immunoSEQ multiplex PCR; TCRdb has only the in-frame clones, and not every one. The repertoire holds tens of thousands of clones, with around 77% as singletons. The sample consisted of memory CD4+ T cells from blood. The receptors here all came from an adult in good health and CMV-seronegative. The CDR3 runs from the conserved cysteine through the conserved F or W. D genes are given only for firm matches. Only part of the rows carry a size: once, few, many, or a class if the clone is expanded.

.	.	15	TRBV11-1	TRBJ1-1	CASSLGSGRNTEAFF	TGTGCCAGCAGCTTAGGGTCGGGGAGGAACACTGAAGCTTTCTTT
.	.	15	TRBV6-1	TRBJ1-5	CASSVGLTGDQPQHF	TGTGCCAGCAGTGTCGGCCTCACCGGGGATCAGCCCCAGCATTTT
.	TRBD2	14	TRBV7-2	TRBJ2-7	CASSSAGVKYEQYF	TGTGCCAGCAGCTCTGCGGGGGTTAAGTATGAGCAGTACTTC
.	.	14	TRBV7-9	TRBJ1-1	CASSLARGGTEAFF	TGTGCCAGCAGCTTAGCCCGGGGGGGCACTGAAGCTTTCTTT
.	.	13	TRBV30	TRBJ2-7	CAWSRGSSYEQYF	TGTGCCTGGAGTCGGGGGAGCTCCTACGAGCAGTACTTC
.	TRBD2	12	TRBV10-3	TRBJ2-7	CATTAGVNEQYF	TGTGCCACCACGGCGGGGGTGAACGAGCAGTACTTC
few	.	15	TRBV9	TRBJ2-2	CASSVQGRDTGELFF	TGTGCCAGCAGCGTACAGGGGAGGGATACCGGGGAGCTGTTTTTT
few	.	12	TRBV10-3	TRBJ2-7	CAISSMGYEQYF	TGTGCCATCAGTAGTATGGGGTACGAGCAGTACTTC
.	.	15	TRBV5-1	TRBJ2-7	CASSLVPGSTYEQYF	TGCGCCAGCAGCTTGGTCCCGGGTTCGACCTACGAGCAGTACTTC
.	.	14	TRBV6-1	TRBJ1-1	CASSKTVLNTEAFF	TGTGCCAGCAGTAAAACAGTCCTGAACACTGAAGCTTTCTTT
.	TRBD2	18	TRBV28	TRBJ2-3	CASSSILAGGLFTDTQYF	TGTGCCAGCAGTTCTATACTAGCGGGAGGTCTGTTCACAGATACGCAGTATTTT
once	.	15	TRBV5-4	TRBJ1-2	CASSLDPENNYGYTF	TGTGCCAGCAGCTTGGACCCAGAAAATAACTATGGCTACACCTTC
.	.	15	TRBV6-1	TRBJ1-2	CASSPRWGVGYGYTF	TGTGCCAGCAGTCCGAGATGGGGGGTCGGCTATGGCTACACCTTC
.	.	15	TRBV28	TRBJ2-4	CASSQFVGGKNIQYF	TGTGCCAGCAGCCAATTCGTCGGAGGCAAAAACATTCAGTACTTC
.	TRBD2	16	TRBV5-1	TRBJ2-3	CASSLPLAGPMDTQYF	TGCGCCAGCAGCTTGCCCCTAGCGGGGCCTATGGATACGCAGTATTTT
.	TRBD1	15	TRBV7-2	TRBJ2-7	CASSSRTGGPYEQYF	TGTGCCAGCAGCTCCCGGACAGGGGGGCCCTACGAGCAGTACTTC
once	.	16	TRBV6-5	TRBJ1-1	CASSYLSQGVNTEAFF	TGTGCCAGCAGTTACCTGTCTCAAGGAGTGAACACTGAAGCTTTCTTT
.	.	16	TRBV4-3	TRBJ2-1	CASSQDGASNYNEQFF	TGCGCCAGCAGCCAAGATGGAGCTAGTAACTACAATGAGCAGTTCTTC
.	.	15	TRBV7-2	TRBJ2-3	CASSPRTASTDTQYF	TGTGCCAGCAGCCCTAGGACAGCTAGCACAGATACGCAGTATTTT
.	.	16	TRBV5-6	TRBJ1-1	CASRSGGGARSTEAFF	TGTGCCAGCAGATCAGGTGGGGGGGCGCGTTCCACTGAAGCTTTCTTT
few	.	14	TRBV28	TRBJ1-5	CASSERVGNQPQHF	TGTGCCAGCAGTGAGAGGGTCGGCAATCAGCCCCAGCATTTT
few	.	14	TRBV2	TRBJ1-1	CASSELATNTEAFF	TGTGCCAGCAGTGAGCTGGCGACGAACACTGAAGCTTTCTTT
.	.	13	TRBV6-1	TRBJ1-5	CASISTNNQPQHF	TGTGCCAGCATTTCGACAAACAATCAGCCCCAGCATTTT
.	.	14	TRBV14	TRBJ2-3	CASSPTISGNTQYF	TGTGCCAGCAGCCCTACAATTAGCGGAAATACGCAGTATTTT
.	.	14	TRBV5-1	TRBJ2-1	CASSLFGRENEQFF	TGCGCCAGCAGCTTGTTTGGGCGGGAAAATGAGCAGTTCTTC
.	TRBD1	14	TRBV28	TRBJ2-7	CASSLDRAPYEQYF	TGTGCCAGCAGTTTAGACAGGGCGCCCTACGAGCAGTACTTC
once	.	17	TRBV18	TRBJ2-1	CASSPPQERGGHNEQFF	TGTGCCAGCTCACCACCGCAGGAAAGGGGGGGACATAATGAGCAGTTCTTC
.	.	15	TRBV19	TRBJ1-5	CASSISQGFWQPQHF	TGTGCCAGTAGTATTAGCCAGGGATTCTGGCAGCCCCAGCATTTT
.	.	15	TRBV27	TRBJ1-1	CASSLFRVRDTEAFF	TGTGCCAGCAGTTTATTCCGGGTTAGGGACACTGAAGCTTTCTTT
.	TRBD1	13	TRBV6-6	TRBJ1-2	CASSPRTGRGYTF	TGTGCCAGCAGTCCCCGGACAGGGCGGGGCTACACCTTC
.	.	16	TRBV4-1	TRBJ2-3	CASSQDPTGNTDTQYF	TGCGCCAGCAGCCAAGATCCTACAGGGAACACAGATACGCAGTATTTT
.	TRBD1	13	TRBV28	TRBJ1-5	CASRGTANQPQHF	TGTGCCAGCAGAGGGACAGCAAATCAGCCCCAGCATTTT
.	TRBD1	15	TRBV4-1	TRBJ1-5	CASSRTDREVQPQHF	TGCGCCAGCAGCCGAACGGACAGGGAGGTACAGCCCCAGCATTTT
.	.	14	TRBV4-2	TRBJ2-5	CASSQDLGVGAQYF	TGTGCCAGCAGCCAAGATCTGGGGGTCGGAGCCCAGTACTTC
.	.	14	TRBV7-2	TRBJ2-1	CASSTRYDSNEQFF	TGTGCCAGCAGCACCCGTTACGACAGCAATGAGCAGTTCTTC
few	.	10	TRBV6-1	TRBJ2-7	CASSEYEQYF	TGTGCCAGCAGTGAATACGAGCAGTACTTC
.	.	14	TRBV5-6	TRBJ1-5	CASSLKERNQPQHF	TGTGCCAGCAGCTTGAAAGAGCGGAATCAGCCCCAGCATTTT
.	TRBD1	12	TRBV30	TRBJ1-1	CARGQVGTEAFF	TGTGCCCGCGGACAGGTGGGTACTGAAGCTTTCTTT
.	TRBD1	13	TRBV29-1	TRBJ1-1	CSVEMPGGTEAFF	TGCAGCGTTGAAATGCCAGGGGGCACTGAAGCTTTCTTT
.	.	15	TRBV10-1	TRBJ2-2	CASRSGTSNTGELFF	TGCGCCAGCAGGTCCGGGACCTCGAACACCGGGGAGCTGTTTTTT
.	.	15	TRBV6-5	TRBJ2-2	CASSPGQRNTGELFF	TGTGCCAGCAGTCCAGGACAGAGGAACACCGGGGAGCTGTTTTTT
.	.	18	TRBV5-5	TRBJ1-1	CASSLEGVLGTLNTEAFF	TGTGCCAGCAGCTTGGAAGGGGTCTTGGGAACCTTGAACACTGAAGCTTTCTTT
once	.	12	TRBV25-1	TRBJ1-5	CASSWGNQPQHF	TGTGCCAGCTCCTGGGGTAATCAGCCCCAGCATTTT
once	.	14	TRBV5-4	TRBJ2-2	CASSFGSGTGELFF	TGTGCCAGCAGCTTTGGTAGCGGCACCGGGGAGCTGTTTTTT
.	.	15	TRBV6-1	TRBJ1-1	CASSALTTLNTEAFF	TGTGCCAGCAGTGCCCTAACTACATTGAACACTGAAGCTTTCTTT
.	TRBD1	13	TRBV18	TRBJ2-1	CASSPPGGDEQFF	TGTGCCAGCTCACCACCAGGGGGCGATGAGCAGTTCTTC
few	.	14	TRBV7-6	TRBJ2-3	CASSSTTRTDTQYF	TGTGCCAGCAGCTCGACTACCCGCACAGATACGCAGTATTTT
.	.	15	TRBV18	TRBJ1-1	CASSPLKVMNTEAFF	TGTGCCAGCTCACCACTGAAGGTCATGAACACTGAAGCTTTCTTT
.	.	19	TRBV5-1	TRBJ2-5	CASSPLNISGSSQGRTQYF	TGCGCCAGCAGCCCCCTGAATATAAGCGGAAGTTCCCAGGGACGGACCCAGTACTTC
.	.	16	TRBV5-6	TRBJ1-2	CASSLDLPGFAYGYTF	TGTGCCAGCAGCTTGGACTTGCCAGGGTTCGCATATGGCTACACCTTC